This is a list of T cell receptor beta chains from one sample in a study of shared clonotypes between healthy human individuals. Method: immunoSEQ multiplex PCR; TCRdb's copy keeps in-frame clones and lacks some. The table has under 1,100,000 clones, 75% to 85% seen once. The sample was memory CD4+ T cells from PBMCs. The receptor source for this set is a man aged 18 to 30 in good health. Some clones in this sample may be carry-over from other donors' samples. Each CDR3 is given with its conserved first and last residue. The D gene is left open where the match is weak. Only part of the rows carry a size: once, few, many, or a class if the clone is expanded.

abundance: NA
j_gene: TRBJ2-1
d_gene: NA
v_gene: TRBV5-1
CDR3aa: CASSFATDYNEQFF
CDR3nt: TGCGCCAGCAGCTTCGCGACAGATTACAATGAGCAGTTCTTC

abundance: NA
j_gene: TRBJ1-2
d_gene: TRBD1
v_gene: TRBV7-3
CDR3aa: CASHKTGNIPAEGTYGYTF
CDR3nt: TGTGCCAGCCATAAGACAGGGAACATTCCGGCGGAGGGGACTTATGGCTACACCTTC

abundance: NA
j_gene: TRBJ2-7
d_gene: NA
v_gene: TRBV7-2
CDR3aa: CASSLTRDSFYEQYF
CDR3nt: TGTGCCAGCAGCTTAACCCGGGACTCTTTCTACGAGCAGTACTTC

abundance: NA
j_gene: TRBJ2-7
d_gene: TRBD1
v_gene: TRBV4-3
CDR3aa: CASSQSGGDEQYF
CDR3nt: TGCGCCAGCAGCCAATCAGGGGGCGACGAGCAGTACTTC

abundance: NA
j_gene: TRBJ1-5
d_gene: NA
v_gene: TRBV4-2
CDR3aa: CASSQEAGRRNQPQHF
CDR3nt: TGTGCCAGCAGCCAAGAGGCGGGAAGGCGCAATCAGCCCCAGCATTTT

abundance: NA
j_gene: TRBJ2-1
d_gene: NA
v_gene: TRBV2
CDR3aa: CASTTTGPYNEQFF
CDR3nt: TGTGCCAGTACCACGACAGGCCCCTACAATGAGCAGTTCTTC

abundance: NA
j_gene: TRBJ2-5
d_gene: NA
v_gene: TRBV28
CDR3aa: CASSARETQYF
CDR3nt: TGTGCCAGCAGTGCCCGAGAGACCCAGTACTTC

abundance: NA
j_gene: TRBJ2-7
d_gene: TRBD2
v_gene: TRBV27
CDR3aa: CASSLYRGRAYEQYF
CDR3nt: TGTGCCAGCAGTTTATATCGTGGGAGGGCCTACGAGCAGTACTTC

abundance: once
j_gene: TRBJ2-5
d_gene: TRBD1
v_gene: TRBV5-5
CDR3aa: CASYRGGETQYF
CDR3nt: TGTGCCAGTTACAGGGGCGGGGAGACCCAGTACTTC

abundance: few
j_gene: TRBJ1-4
d_gene: TRBD1
v_gene: TRBV4-1
CDR3aa: CASSLGQGGLSEKLFF
CDR3nt: TGCGCCAGCAGCCTAGGACAGGGGGGTCTAAGTGAAAAACTGTTTTTT

abundance: NA
j_gene: TRBJ2-1
d_gene: TRBD2
v_gene: TRBV7-2
CDR3aa: CASSLRIAGRNEQFF
CDR3nt: TGTGCCAGCAGCTTAAGAATAGCGGGACGGAATGAGCAGTTCTTC

abundance: NA
j_gene: TRBJ1-1
d_gene: TRBD1
v_gene: TRBV6-1
CDR3aa: CASSEDRFDTEAFF
CDR3nt: TGTGCCAGCAGTGAGGACAGGTTTGACACTGAAGCTTTCTTT

abundance: NA
j_gene: TRBJ2-1
d_gene: TRBD2
v_gene: TRBV6-5
CDR3aa: CASGGLAGAWEQFF
CDR3nt: TGTGCCAGCGGGGGACTAGCGGGAGCTTGGGAGCAGTTCTTC

abundance: few
j_gene: TRBJ2-6
d_gene: TRBD1
v_gene: TRBV28
CDR3aa: CATCGTGVLSGANVLTF
CDR3nt: TGTGCCACCTGCGGGACAGGGGTTTTATCAGGGGCCAACGTCCTGACTTTC

abundance: NA
j_gene: TRBJ2-2
d_gene: NA
v_gene: TRBV6-1
CDR3aa: CASSGWQGFGTGELFF
CDR3nt: TGTGCCAGCAGTGGGTGGCAGGGGTTTGGCACCGGGGAGCTGTTTTTT

abundance: NA
j_gene: TRBJ1-3
d_gene: NA
v_gene: TRBV25-1
CDR3aa: CASSDLSVQRNTIYF
CDR3nt: TGTGCCAGCAGTGATTTAAGCGTCCAGAGAAACACCATATATTTT

abundance: NA
j_gene: TRBJ1-2
d_gene: NA
v_gene: TRBV28
CDR3aa: CASSLGLPRGYGYTF
CDR3nt: TGTGCCAGCAGTTTAGGGCTCCCGCGGGGGTATGGCTACACCTTC

abundance: few
j_gene: TRBJ1-5
d_gene: NA
v_gene: TRBV4-2
CDR3aa: CASSQDPGLPNQPQHF
CDR3nt: TGTGCCAGCAGCCAAGATCCGGGTCTCCCAAATCAGCCCCAGCATTTT

abundance: NA
j_gene: TRBJ2-3
d_gene: NA
v_gene: TRBV28
CDR3aa: CASSLYAGVGADTQYF
CDR3nt: TGTGCCAGCAGTTTATATGCAGGGGTAGGGGCAGATACGCAGTATTTT

abundance: once
j_gene: TRBJ1-1
d_gene: TRBD1
v_gene: TRBV2
CDR3aa: CASSRGQANTEAFF
CDR3nt: TGTGCCAGCAGCCGGGGACAGGCGAACACTGAAGCTTTCTTT

abundance: NA
j_gene: TRBJ1-2
d_gene: NA
v_gene: TRBV28
CDR3aa: CASNKPRDGLGYTF
CDR3nt: TGTGCCAGCAACAAGCCCCGGGACGGTCTCGGCTACACCTTC

abundance: once
j_gene: TRBJ2-1
d_gene: TRBD2
v_gene: TRBV5-4
CDR3aa: CASSPPSGSVYNEQFF
CDR3nt: TGTGCCAGCAGTCCTCCTAGCGGGAGTGTCTACAATGAGCAGTTCTTC

abundance: NA
j_gene: TRBJ2-2
d_gene: TRBD2
v_gene: TRBV5-1
CDR3aa: CASSSLAGGFRELFF
CDR3nt: TGCGCCAGCAGTTCACTAGCGGGAGGTTTCCGGGAGCTGTTTTTT

abundance: NA
j_gene: TRBJ2-5
d_gene: TRBD1
v_gene: TRBV4-3
CDR3aa: CASSQAWTGEETQYF
CDR3nt: TGCGCCAGCAGCCAAGCTTGGACAGGCGAGGAGACCCAGTACTTC

abundance: once
j_gene: TRBJ1-4
d_gene: TRBD1
v_gene: TRBV7-9
CDR3aa: CASSQPSTGGHGEKLFF
CDR3nt: TGTGCCAGCAGTCAACCTAGCACAGGGGGCCACGGGGAAAAACTGTTTTTT

abundance: few
j_gene: TRBJ2-7
d_gene: NA
v_gene: TRBV6-6
CDR3aa: CASRKTWEQYF
CDR3nt: TGTGCCAGCAGGAAGACTTGGGAGCAGTACTTC

abundance: few
j_gene: TRBJ1-1
d_gene: NA
v_gene: TRBV5-4
CDR3aa: CASSSQGVNTEAFF
CDR3nt: TGTGCCAGCAGCTCACAGGGAGTGAACACTGAAGCTTTCTTT

abundance: NA
j_gene: TRBJ2-2
d_gene: NA
v_gene: TRBV19
CDR3aa: CASSIGTNTGELFF
CDR3nt: TGTGCCAGTAGTATAGGCACGAACACCGGGGAGCTGTTTTTT

abundance: once
j_gene: TRBJ2-2
d_gene: NA
v_gene: TRBV28
CDR3aa: CATKGLVAGELFF
CDR3nt: TGTGCCACAAAGGGATTGGTAGCCGGGGAGCTGTTTTTT

abundance: NA
j_gene: TRBJ2-7
d_gene: NA
v_gene: TRBV29-1
CDR3aa: CSVGEQGSYEQYF
CDR3nt: TGCAGCGTTGGGGAACAGGGCTCCTACGAGCAGTACTTC

abundance: NA
j_gene: TRBJ1-3
d_gene: TRBD1
v_gene: TRBV28
CDR3aa: CASSKTGGAGGNTIYF
CDR3nt: TGTGCCAGCAGTAAAACAGGGGGCGCGGGTGGAAACACCATATATTTT

abundance: once
j_gene: TRBJ2-5
d_gene: NA
v_gene: TRBV20-1
CDR3aa: CSADWETQYF
CDR3nt: TGCAGTGCTGATTGGGAGACCCAGTACTTC

abundance: NA
j_gene: TRBJ2-7
d_gene: TRBD1
v_gene: TRBV5-5
CDR3aa: CASSPSDRESYEQYF
CDR3nt: TGTGCCAGCAGCCCCTCGGACAGGGAATCCTACGAGCAGTACTTC

abundance: many
j_gene: TRBJ2-3
d_gene: NA
v_gene: TRBV10-2
CDR3aa: CASSVVVHTDTQYF
CDR3nt: TGCGCCAGCAGTGTGGTAGTACACACAGATACGCAGTATTTT

abundance: NA
j_gene: TRBJ2-7
d_gene: TRBD1
v_gene: TRBV28
CDR3aa: CASRYDRGRRGEQYF
CDR3nt: TGTGCCAGCAGGTATGACAGGGGGCGCCGAGGCGAGCAGTACTTC